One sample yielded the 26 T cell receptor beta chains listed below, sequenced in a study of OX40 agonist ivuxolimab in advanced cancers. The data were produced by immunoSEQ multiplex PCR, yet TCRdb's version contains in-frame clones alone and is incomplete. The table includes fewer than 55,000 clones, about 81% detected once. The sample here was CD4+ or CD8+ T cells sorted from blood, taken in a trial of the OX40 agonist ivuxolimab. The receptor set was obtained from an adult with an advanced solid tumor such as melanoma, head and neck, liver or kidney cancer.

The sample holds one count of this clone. CDR3 DNA sequence: TGTGCCAGCTCACCATTCGCATCAGAGACCCAGTACTTC. Its translation: CASSPFASETQYF. V usage is TRBV18 and J usage is TRBJ2-5; D uncertain. V was clipped by 2 bases and J by 4 bases, with 8 bases between them. Germline V gives CDR1 KGHSH, CDR2 LQKENI. This CDR3 region has 13 residues.

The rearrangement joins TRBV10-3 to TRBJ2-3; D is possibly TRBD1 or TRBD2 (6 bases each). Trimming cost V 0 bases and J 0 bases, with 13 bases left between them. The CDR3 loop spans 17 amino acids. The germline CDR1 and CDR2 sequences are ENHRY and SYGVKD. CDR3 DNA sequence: TGTGCCATCAGTGAGTCGAGGGGGGCGGAGAGCACAGATACGCAGTATTTT. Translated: CAISESRGAESTDTQYF.

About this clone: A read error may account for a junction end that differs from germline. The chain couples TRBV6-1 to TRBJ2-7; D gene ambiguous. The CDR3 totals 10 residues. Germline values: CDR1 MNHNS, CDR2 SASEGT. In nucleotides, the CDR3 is TGTGCCAGCAGTGAATTTCTGCAGGTCTTC. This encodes CASSEFLQVF.

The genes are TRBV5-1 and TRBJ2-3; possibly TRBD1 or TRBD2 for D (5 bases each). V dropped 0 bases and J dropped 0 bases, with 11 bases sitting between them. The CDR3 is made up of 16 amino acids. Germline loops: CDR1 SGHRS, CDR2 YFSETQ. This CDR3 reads CASSLALGDSTDTQYF. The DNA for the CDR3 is TGCGCCAGCAGCTTGGCCTTGGGGGATAGCACAGATACGCAGTATTTT.

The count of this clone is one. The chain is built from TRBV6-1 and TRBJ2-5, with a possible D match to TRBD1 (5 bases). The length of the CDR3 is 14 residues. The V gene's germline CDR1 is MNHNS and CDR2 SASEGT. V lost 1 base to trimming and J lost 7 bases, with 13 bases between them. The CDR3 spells CASSEVQGEGTQYF. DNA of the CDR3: TGTGCCAGCAGTGAAGTTCAGGGTGAAGGGACCCAGTACTTC.

The CDR3 DNA reads TGTGCCAGTAGTATTGGGCAGGGGGCTTATTCACCCCTCCACTTT. It specifies CASSIGQGAYSPLHF. The chain uses TRBV19 and TRBJ1-6; 8 nucleotides line up with TRBD1. This CDR3 region has 15 residues. Germline CDR1 and CDR2: LNHDA and SQIVND (reference sequence). V lost 3 bases and J lost 8; bases outside the gene matches: 6. Full variable domain (rest looked up from reference TRBV19 and TRBJ1-6): DGGITQSPKYLFRKEGQNVTLSCEQNLNHDAMYWYRQDPGQGLRLIYYSQIVNDFQKGDIAEGYSVSREKKESFPLTVTSAQKNPTAFYLCASSIGQGAYSPLHFGNGTRLTVT.

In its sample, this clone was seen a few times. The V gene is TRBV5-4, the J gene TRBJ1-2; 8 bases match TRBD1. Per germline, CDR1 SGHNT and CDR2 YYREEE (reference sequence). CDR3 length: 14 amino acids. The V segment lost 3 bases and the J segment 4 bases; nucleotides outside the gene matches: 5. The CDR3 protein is CASSYRGIPYGYTF. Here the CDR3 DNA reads TGTGCCAGCAGCTACAGGGGGATCCCCTATGGCTACACCTTC. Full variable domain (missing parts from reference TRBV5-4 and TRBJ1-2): ETGVTQSPTHLIKTRGQQVTLRCSSQSGHNTVSWYQQALGQGPQFIFQYYREEENGRGNFPPRFSGLQFPNYSSELNVNALELDDSALYLCASSYRGIPYGYTFGSGTRLTVV.

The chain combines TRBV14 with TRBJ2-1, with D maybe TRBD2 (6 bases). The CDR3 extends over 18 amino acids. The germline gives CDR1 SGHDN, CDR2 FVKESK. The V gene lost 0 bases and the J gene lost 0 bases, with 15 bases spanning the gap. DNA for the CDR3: TGTGCCAGCAGCCAAGATCTCGGGGGTCCCGGCTCCTACAATGAGCAGTTCTTC. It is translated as CASSQDLGGPGSYNEQFF.

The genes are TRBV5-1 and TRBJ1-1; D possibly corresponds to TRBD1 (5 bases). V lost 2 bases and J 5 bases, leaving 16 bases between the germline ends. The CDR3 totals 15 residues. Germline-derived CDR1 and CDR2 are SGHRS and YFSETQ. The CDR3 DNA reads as TGCGCCAGCAGCTTTGGGTCGGCAGGGTTAACTGAAGCTTTCTTT. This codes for CASSFGSAGLTEAFF.

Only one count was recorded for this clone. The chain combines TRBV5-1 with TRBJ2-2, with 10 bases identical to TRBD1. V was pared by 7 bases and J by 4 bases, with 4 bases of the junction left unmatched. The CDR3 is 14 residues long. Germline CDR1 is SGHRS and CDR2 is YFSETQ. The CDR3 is CASSGTGATGELFF. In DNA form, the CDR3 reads TGCGCCAGCTCCGGGACAGGGGCCACCGGGGAGCTGTTTTTT.

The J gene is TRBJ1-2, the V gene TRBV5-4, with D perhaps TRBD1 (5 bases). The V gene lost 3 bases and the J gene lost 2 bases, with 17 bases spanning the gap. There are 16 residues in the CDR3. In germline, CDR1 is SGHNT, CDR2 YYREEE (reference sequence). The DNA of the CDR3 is TGTGCCAGCAGCTACGGGAGTTGGGACTCCAACTATGGCTACACCTTC. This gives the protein CASSYGSWDSNYGYTF. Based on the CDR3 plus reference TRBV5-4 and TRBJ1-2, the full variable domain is ETGVTQSPTHLIKTRGQQVTLRCSSQSGHNTVSWYQQALGQGPQFIFQYYREEENGRGNFPPRFSGLQFPNYSSELNVNALELDDSALYLCASSYGSWDSNYGYTFGSGTRLTVV.

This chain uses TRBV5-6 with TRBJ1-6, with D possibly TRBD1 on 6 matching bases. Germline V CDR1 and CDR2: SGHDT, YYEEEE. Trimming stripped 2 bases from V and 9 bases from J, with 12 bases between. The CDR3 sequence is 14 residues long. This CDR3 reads CASSFRGRGSPLHF. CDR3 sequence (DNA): TGTGCCAGCAGCTTCAGGGGTCGTGGTTCACCCCTCCACTTT. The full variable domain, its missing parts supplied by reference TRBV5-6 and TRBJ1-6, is DAGVTQSPTHLIKTRGQQVTLRCSPKSGHDTVSWYQQALGQGPQFIFQYYEEEERQRGNFPDRFSGHQFPNYSSELNVNALLLGDSALYLCASSFRGRGSPLHFGNGTRLTVT.

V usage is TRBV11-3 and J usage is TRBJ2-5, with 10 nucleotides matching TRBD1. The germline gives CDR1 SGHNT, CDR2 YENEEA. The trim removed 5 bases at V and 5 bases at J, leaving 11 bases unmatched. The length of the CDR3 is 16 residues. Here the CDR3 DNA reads TGTGCCAGCAGCCCCGGCCAGGACAGGGGGACTGAGACCCAGTACTTC. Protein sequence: CASSPGQDRGTETQYF.

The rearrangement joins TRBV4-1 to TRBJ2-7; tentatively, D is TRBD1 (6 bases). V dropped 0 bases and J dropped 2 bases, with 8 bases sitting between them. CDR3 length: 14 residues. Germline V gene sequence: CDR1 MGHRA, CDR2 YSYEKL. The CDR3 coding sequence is TGCGCCAGCAGCCAAGAGACAGGCACCTACGAGCAGTACTTC. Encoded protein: CASSQETGTYEQYF.

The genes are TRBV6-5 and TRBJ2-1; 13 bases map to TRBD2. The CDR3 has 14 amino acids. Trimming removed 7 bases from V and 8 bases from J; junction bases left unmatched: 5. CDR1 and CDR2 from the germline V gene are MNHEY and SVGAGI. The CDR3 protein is CASTRTSGGYEQFF. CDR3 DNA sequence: TGTGCCAGCACGCGGACTAGCGGGGGATATGAGCAGTTCTTC.

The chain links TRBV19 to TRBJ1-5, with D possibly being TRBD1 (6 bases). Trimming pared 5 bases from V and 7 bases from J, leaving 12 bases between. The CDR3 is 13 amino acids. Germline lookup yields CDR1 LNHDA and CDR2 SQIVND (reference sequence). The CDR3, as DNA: TGTGCCAGTAGTCAGGGGCGCGGGCAGCCCCAGCATTTT. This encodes CASSQGRGQPQHF.

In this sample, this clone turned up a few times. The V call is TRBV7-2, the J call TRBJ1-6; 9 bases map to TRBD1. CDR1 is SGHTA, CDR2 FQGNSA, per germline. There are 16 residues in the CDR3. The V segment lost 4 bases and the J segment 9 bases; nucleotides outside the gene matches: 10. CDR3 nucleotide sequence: TGTGCCAGCAGCTCTATAACAGGGGGCGGTCTTTCACCCCTCCACTTT. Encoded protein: CASSSITGGGLSPLHF.

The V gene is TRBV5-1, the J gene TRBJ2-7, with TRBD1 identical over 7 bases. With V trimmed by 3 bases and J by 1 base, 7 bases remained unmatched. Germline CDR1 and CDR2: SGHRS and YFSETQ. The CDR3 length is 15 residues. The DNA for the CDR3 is TGCGCCAGCAGCTCCGGGACAGCGATATCCTACGAGCAGTACTTC. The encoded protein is CASSSGTAISYEQYF. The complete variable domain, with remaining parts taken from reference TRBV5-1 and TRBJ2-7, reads KAGVTQTPRYLIKTRGQQVTLSCSPISGHRSVSWYQQTPGQGLQFLFEYFSETQRNKGNFPGRFSGRQFSNSRSEMNVSTLELGDSALYLCASSSGTAISYEQYFGPGTRLTVT.

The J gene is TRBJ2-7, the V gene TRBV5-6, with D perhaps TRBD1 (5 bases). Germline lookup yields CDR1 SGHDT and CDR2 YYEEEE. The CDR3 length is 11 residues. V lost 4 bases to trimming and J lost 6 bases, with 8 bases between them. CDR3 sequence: CASSLRGEQYF. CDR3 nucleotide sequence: TGTGCCAGCAGCCTTAGGGGCGAGCAGTACTTC. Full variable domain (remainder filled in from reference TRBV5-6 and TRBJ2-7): DAGVTQSPTHLIKTRGQQVTLRCSPKSGHDTVSWYQQALGQGPQFIFQYYEEEERQRGNFPDRFSGHQFPNYSSELNVNALLLGDSALYLCASSLRGEQYFGPGTRLTVT.

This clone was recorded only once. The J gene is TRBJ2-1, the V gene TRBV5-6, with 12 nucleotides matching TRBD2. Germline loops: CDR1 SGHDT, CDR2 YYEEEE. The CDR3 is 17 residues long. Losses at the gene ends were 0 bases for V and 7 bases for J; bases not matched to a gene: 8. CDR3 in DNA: TGTGCCAGCAGCTTGGCCGTACTAGCGGGGGGTCTGAATGAGCAGTTCTTC. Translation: CASSLAVLAGGLNEQFF.

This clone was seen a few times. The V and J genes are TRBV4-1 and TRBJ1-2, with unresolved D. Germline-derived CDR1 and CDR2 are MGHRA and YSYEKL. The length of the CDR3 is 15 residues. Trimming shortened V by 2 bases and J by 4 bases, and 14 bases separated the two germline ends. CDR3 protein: CASSQSEGLGYGYTF. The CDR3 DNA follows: TGCGCCAGCAGCCAATCCGAAGGTCTCGGCTATGGCTACACCTTC.

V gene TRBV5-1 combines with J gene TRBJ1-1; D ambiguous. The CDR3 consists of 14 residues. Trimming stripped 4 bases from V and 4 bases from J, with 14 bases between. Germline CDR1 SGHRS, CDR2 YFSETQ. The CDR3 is CASSQNREVTEAFF. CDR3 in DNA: TGCGCCAGCAGCCAGAATAGGGAAGTCACTGAAGCTTTCTTT.

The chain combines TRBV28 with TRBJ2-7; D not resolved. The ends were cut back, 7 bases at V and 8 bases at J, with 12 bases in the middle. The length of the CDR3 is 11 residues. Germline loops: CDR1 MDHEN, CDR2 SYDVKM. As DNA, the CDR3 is TGTGCCAGCAAACAGTCTACGCAGCAGTACTTC. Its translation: CASKQSTQQYF.

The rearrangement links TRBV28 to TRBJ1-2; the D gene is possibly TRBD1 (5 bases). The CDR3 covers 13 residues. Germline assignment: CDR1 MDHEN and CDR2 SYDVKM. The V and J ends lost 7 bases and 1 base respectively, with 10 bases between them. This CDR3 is CASMGVFNYGYTF. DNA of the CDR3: TGTGCCAGCATGGGGGTATTTAACTATGGCTACACCTTC.

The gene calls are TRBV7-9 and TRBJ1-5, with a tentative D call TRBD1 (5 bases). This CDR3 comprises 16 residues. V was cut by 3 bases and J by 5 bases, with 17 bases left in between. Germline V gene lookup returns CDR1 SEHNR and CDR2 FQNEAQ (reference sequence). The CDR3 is CASSFGAGVGYQPQHF. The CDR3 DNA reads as TGTGCCAGCAGCTTTGGGGCAGGAGTAGGTTATCAGCCCCAGCATTTT. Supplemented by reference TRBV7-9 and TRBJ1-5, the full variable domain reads DTGVSQNPRHKITKRGQNVTFRCDPISEHNRLYWYRQTLGQGPEFLTYFQNEAQLEKSRLLSDRFSAERPKGSFSTLEIQRTEQGDSAMYLCASSFGAGVGYQPQHFGDGTRLSIL.

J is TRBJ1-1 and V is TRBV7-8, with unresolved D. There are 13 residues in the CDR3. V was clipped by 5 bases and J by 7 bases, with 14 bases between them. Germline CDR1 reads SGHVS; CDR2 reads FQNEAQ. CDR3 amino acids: CASSNTPAVEAFF. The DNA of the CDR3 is TGTGCCAGCAGCAATACCCCGGCGGTTGAAGCTTTCTTT.